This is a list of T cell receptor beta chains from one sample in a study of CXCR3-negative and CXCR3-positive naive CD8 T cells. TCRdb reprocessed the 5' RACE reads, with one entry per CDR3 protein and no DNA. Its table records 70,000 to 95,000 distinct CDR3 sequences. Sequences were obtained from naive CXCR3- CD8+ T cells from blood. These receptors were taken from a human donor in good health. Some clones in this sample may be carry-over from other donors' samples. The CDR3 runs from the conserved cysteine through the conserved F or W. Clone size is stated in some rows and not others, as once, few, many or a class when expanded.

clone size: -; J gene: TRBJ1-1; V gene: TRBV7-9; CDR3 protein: CASSFGQALEAFF
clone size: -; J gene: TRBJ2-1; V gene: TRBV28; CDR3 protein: CASSLSSGSSYNEQFF
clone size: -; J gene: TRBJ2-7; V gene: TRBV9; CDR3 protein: CASSATSGRAYPIEQYF
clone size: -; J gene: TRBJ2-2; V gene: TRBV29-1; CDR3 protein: CSVLTNTGELFF
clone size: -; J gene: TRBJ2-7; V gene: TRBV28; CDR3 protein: CASSLQRETYEQYF
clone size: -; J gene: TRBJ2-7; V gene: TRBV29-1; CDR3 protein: CSVMNSDSYEQYF
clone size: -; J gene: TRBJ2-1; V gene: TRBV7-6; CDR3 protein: CASSLELGQTNNEQFF
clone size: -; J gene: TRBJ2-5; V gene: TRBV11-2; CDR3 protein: CASSLGAGVLETQYF
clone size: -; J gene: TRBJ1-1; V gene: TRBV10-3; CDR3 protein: CAISGLALENTEAFF
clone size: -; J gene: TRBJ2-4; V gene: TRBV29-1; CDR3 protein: CSVEATLSKQGVGNIQYF
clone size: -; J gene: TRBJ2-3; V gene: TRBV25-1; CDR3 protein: CASSESPLAGGADTQYF
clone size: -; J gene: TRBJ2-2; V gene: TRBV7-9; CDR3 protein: CASSLWRGELFF
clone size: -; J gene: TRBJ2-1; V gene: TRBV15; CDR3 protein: CATSSGSSYNEQFF
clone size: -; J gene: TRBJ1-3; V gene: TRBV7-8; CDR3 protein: CASSLGGNTIYF
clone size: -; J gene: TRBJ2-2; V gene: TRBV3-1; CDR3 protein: CASSQPGVIYVGELFF
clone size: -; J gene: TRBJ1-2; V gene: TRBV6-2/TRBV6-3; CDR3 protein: CASTSSGRNYYGYTF
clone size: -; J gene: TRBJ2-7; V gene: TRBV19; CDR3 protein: CASSRGGSYEQYF
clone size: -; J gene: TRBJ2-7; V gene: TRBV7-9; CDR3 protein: CASSPRTGSSYEQYF
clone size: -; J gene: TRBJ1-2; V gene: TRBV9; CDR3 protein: CASSGNSGFYGYTF
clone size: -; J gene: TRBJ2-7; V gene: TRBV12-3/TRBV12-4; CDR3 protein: CASSSPRSSGGEDEQYF
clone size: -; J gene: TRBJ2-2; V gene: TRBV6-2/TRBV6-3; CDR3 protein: CASSYYPPGTGTGELFF
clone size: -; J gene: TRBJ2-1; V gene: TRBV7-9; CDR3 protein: CASSLRGYYNEQFF
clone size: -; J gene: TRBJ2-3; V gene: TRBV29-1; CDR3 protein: CSVGGAHSTDTQYF
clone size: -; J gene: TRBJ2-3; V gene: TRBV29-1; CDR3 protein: CSVDNLAASTDTQYF
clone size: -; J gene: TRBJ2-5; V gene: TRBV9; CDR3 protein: CASSVGGETQYF
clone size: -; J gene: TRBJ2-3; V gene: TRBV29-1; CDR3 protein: CSAASGRAGPNTDTQYF
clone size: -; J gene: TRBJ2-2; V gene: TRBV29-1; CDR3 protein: CSVPGYTGELFF
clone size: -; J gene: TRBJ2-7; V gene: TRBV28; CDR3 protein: CASSFATSGAYEQYF
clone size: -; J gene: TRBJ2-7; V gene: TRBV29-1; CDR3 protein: CSVRTGYEQYF
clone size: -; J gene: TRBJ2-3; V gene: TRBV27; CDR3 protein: CASSFGQELSTQYF
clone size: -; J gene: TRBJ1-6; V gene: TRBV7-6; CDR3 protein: CASSGGNVNHFLHF
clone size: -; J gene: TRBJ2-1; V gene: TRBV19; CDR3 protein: CASSLAATYNEQFF
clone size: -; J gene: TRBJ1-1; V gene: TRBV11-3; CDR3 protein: CASSLEAGANTEAFF
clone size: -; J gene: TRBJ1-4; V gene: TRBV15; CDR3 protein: CATSSPGTGDEKLFF
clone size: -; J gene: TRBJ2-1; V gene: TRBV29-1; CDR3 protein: CSVGLGSGRLSSYNEQFF
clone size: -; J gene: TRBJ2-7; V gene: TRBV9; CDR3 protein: CASSAGISSYEQYF
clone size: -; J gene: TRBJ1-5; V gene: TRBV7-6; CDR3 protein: CASSPEGSNQPQHF
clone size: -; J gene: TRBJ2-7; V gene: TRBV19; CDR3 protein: CASSPYGSYEQYF
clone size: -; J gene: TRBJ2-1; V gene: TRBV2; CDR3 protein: CASSELPTPGNEQFF
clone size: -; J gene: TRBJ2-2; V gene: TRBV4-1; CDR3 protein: CASSQGLAVTGELFF
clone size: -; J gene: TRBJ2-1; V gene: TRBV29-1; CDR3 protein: CSGGVSYEQFF
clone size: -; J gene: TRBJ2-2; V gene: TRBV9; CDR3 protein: CASSVAGSFRHGELFF
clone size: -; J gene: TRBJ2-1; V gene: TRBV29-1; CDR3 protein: CSVVTASYNEQFF
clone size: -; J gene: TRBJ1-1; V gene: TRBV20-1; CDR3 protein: CSATRRDTEAFF
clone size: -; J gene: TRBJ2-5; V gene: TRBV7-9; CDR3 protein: CASSSHEETQYF
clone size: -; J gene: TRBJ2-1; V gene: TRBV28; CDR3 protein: CASSFRDRGYNEQFF
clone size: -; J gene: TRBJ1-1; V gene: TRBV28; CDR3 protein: CASSNDSSAFF
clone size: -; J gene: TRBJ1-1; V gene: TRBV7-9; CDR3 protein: CASSPNRVTNTEAFF
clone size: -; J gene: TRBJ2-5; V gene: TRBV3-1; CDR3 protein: CASSRPRRGGETQYF
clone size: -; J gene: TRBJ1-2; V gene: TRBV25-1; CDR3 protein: CASSGDLDGYTF
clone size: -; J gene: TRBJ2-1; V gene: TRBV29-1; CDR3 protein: CSVESRGTGYNEQFF
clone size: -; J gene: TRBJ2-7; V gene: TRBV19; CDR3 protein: CASSPQGINEQYF
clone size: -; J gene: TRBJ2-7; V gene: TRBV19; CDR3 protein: CASSRLAELPYEQYF
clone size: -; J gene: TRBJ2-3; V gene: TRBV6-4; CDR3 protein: CASSQLAGVADTQYF
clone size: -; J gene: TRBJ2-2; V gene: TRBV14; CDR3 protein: CASSQVDTGELFF
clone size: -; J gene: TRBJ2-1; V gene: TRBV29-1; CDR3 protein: CSPRTGGNEQFF
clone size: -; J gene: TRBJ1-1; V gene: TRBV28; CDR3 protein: CASSLGQGTEAFF
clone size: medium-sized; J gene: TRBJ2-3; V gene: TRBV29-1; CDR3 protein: CSVDPGLAADTQYF